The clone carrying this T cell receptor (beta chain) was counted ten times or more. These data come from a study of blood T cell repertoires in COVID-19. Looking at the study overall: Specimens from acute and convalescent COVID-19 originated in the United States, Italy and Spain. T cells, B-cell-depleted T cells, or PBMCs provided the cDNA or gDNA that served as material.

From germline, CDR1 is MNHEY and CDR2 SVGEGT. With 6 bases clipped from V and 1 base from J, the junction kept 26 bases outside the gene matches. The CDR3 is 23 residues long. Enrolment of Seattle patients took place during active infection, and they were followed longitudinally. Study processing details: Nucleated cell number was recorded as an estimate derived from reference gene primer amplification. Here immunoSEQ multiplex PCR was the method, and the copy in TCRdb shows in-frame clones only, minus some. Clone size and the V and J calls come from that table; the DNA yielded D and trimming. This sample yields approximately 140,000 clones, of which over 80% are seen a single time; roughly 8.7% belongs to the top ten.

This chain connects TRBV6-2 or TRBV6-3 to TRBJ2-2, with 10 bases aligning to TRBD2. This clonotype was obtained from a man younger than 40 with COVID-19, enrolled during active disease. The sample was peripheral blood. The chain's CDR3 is CASSPLEGFLVYGLAVNTGELFF. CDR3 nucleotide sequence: TGTGCCAGCAGCCCCCTAGAGGGCTTCTTGGTTTACGGACTAGCGGTGAACACCGGGGAGCTGTTTTTT.